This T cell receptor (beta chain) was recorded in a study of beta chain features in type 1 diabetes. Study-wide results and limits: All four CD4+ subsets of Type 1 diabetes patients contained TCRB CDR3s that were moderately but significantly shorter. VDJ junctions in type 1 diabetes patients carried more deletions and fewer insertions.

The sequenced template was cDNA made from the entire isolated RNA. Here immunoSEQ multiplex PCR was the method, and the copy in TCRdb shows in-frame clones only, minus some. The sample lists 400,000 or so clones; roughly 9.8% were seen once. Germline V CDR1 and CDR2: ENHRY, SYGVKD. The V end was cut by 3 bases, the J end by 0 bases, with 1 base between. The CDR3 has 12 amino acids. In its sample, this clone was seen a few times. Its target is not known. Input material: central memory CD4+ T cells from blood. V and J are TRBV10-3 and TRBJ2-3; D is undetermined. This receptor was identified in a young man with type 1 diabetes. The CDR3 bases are TGTGCCATCAGTGATAGCACAGATACGCAGTATTTT. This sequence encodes CAISDSTDTQYF.